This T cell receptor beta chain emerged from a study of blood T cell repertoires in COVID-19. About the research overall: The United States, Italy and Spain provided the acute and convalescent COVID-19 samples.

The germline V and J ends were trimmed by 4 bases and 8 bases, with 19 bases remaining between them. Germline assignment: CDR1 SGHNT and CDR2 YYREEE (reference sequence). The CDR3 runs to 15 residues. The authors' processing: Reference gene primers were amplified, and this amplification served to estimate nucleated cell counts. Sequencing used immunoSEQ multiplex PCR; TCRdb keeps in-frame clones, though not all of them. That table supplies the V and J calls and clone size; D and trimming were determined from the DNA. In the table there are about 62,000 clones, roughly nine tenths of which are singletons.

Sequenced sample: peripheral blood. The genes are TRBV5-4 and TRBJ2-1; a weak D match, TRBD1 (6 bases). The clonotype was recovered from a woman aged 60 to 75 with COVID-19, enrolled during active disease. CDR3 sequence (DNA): TGTGCCAGCAGCCCCGTGGGCCTACAGGGCGATGAGCAGTTCTTC. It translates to CASSPVGLQGDEQFF. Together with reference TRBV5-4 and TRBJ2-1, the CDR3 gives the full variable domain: ETGVTQSPTHLIKTRGQQVTLRCSSQSGHNTVSWYQQALGQGPQFIFQYYREEENGRGNFPPRFSGLQFPNYSSELNVNALELDDSALYLCASSPVGLQGDEQFFGPGTRLTVL.